This TCR beta chain was retrieved from a study of blood T cells in healthy people across ages. Concerning this clonotype: Its specificity is not known.

Notes on the study in general: Diversity was higher, and naive CD4+ cells more numerous, in long-lived donors than in aged donors. Older age coincided with a roughly linear decline in TCR beta diversity per million T cells.

This CDR3 contains 14 residues. Per germline, CDR1 SEHNR and CDR2 FQNEAQ (reference sequence). The ends were cut back, 3 bases at V and 0 bases at J, with 8 bases in the middle. The use of a sample-barcoded 5' primer and a J-beta primer mix characterized a second PCR of 7 to 11 cycles. The authors tagged each cDNA molecule using a template-switch adaptor with 12 random nucleotides. TCRdb called the 5' RACE reads again in MiXCR, with one record for every CDR3 protein. This sample carries 550,000 to 750,000 distinct CDR3 sequences, around 21% of them seen once, and the ten largest clones take approximately 3.6%.

The chain employs TRBV7-9 and TRBJ2-5; perhaps TRBD1 as D (6 bases). The sequenced sample was blood. The clonotype originates from a man aged 70 or older in good health. The CDR3: CASSFYRDQETQYF. The DNA for the CDR3 is TGTGCCAGCAGCTTTTACAGGGACCAAGAGACCCAGTACTTC.